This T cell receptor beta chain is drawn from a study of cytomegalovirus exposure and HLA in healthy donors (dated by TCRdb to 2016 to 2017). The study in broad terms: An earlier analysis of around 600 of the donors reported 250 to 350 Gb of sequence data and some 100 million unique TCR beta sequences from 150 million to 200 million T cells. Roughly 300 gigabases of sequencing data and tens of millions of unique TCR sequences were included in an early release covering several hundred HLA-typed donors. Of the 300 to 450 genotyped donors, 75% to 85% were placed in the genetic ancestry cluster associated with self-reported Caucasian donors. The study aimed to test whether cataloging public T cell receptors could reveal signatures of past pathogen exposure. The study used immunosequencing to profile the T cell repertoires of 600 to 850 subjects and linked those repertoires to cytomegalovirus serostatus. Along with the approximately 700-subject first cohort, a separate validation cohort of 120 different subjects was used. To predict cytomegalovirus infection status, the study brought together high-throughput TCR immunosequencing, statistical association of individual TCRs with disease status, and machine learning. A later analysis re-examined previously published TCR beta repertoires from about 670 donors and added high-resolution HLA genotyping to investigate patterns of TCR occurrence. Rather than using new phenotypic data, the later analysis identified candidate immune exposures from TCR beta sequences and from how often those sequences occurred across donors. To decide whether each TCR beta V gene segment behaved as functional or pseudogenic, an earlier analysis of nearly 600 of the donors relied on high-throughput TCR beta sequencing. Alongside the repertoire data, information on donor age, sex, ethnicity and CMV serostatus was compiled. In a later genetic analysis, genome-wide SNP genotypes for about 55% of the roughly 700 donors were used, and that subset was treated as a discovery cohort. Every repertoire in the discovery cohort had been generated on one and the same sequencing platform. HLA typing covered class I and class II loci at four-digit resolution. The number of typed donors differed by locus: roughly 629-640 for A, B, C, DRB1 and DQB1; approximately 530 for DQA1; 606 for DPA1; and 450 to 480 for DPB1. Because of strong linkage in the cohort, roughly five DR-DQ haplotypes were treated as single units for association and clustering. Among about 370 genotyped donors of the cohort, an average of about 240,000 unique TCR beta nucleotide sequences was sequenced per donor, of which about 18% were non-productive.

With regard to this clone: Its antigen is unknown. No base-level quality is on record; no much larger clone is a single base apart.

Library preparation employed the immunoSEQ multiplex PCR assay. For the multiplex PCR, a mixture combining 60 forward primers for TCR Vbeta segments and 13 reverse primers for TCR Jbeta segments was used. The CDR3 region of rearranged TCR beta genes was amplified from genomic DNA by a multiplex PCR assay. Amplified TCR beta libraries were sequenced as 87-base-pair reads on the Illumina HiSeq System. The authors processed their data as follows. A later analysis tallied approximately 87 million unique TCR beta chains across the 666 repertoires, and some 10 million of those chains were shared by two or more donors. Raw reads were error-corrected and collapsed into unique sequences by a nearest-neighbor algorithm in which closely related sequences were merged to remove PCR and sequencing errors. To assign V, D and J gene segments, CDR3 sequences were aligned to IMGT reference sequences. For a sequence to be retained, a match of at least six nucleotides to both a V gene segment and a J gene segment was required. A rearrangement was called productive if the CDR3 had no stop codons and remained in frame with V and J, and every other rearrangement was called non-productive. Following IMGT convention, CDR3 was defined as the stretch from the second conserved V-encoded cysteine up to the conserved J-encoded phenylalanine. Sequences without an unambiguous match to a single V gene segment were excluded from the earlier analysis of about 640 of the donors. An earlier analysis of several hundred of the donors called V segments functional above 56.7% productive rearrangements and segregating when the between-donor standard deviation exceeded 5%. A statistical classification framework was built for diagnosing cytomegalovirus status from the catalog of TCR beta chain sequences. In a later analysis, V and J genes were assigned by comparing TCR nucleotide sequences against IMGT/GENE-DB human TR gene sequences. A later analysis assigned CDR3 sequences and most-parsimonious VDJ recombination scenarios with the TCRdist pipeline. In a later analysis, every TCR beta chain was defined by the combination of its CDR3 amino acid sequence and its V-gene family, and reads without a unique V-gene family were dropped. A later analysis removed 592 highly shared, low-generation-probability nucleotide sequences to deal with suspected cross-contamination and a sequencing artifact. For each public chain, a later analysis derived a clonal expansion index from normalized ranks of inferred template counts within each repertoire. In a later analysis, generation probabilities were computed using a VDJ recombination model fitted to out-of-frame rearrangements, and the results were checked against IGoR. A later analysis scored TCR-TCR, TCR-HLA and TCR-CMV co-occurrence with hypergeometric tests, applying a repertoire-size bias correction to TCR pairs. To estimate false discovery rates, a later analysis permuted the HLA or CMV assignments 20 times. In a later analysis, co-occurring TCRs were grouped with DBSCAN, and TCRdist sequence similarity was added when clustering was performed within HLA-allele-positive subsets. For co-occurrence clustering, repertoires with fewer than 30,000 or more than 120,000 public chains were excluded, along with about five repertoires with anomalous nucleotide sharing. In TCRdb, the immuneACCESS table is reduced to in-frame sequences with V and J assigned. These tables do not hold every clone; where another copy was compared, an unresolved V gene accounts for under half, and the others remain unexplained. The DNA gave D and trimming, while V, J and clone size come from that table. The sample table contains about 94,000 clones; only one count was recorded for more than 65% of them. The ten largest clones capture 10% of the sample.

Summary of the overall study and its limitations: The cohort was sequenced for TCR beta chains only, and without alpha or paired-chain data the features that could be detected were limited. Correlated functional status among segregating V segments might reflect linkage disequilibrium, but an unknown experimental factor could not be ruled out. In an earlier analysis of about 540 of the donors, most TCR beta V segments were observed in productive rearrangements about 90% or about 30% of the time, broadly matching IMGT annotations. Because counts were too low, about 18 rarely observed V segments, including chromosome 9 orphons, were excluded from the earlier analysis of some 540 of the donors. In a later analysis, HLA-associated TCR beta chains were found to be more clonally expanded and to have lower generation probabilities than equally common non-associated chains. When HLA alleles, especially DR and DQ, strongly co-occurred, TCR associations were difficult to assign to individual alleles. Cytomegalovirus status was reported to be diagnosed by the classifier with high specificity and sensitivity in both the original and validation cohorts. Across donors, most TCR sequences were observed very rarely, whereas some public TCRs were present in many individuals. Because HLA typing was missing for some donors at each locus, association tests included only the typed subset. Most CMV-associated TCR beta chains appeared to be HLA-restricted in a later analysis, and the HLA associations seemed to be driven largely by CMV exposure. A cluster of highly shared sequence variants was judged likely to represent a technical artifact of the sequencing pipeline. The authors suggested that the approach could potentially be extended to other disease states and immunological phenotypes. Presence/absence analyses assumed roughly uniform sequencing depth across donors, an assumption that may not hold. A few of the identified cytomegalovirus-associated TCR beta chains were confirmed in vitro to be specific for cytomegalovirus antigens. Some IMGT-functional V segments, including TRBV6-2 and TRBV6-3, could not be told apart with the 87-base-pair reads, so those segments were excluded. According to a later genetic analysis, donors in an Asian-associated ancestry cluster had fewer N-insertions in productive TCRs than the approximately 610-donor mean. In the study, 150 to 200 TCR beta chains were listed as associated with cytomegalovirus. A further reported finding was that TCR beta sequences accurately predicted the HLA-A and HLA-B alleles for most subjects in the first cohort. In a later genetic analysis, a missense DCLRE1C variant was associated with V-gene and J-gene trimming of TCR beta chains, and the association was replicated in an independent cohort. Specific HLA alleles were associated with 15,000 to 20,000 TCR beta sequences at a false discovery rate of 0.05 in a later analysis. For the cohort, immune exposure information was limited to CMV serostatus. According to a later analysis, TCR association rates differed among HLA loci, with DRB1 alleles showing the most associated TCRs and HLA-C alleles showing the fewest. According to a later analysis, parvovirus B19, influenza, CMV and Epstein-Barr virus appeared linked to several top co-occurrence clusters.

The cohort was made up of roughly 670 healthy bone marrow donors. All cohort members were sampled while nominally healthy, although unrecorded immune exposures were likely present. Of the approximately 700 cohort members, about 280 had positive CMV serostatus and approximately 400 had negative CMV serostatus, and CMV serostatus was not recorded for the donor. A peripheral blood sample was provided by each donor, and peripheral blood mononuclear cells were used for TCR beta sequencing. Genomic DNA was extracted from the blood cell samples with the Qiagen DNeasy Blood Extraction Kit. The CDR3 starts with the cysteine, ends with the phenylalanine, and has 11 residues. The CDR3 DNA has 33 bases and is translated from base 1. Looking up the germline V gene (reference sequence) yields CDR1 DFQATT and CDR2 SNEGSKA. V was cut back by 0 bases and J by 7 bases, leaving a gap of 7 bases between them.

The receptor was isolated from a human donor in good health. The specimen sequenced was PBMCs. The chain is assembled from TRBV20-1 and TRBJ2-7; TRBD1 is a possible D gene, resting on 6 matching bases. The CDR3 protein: CSAREDREQYF. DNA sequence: TGCAGTGCTAGAGAAGACAGGGAGCAGTACTTC.